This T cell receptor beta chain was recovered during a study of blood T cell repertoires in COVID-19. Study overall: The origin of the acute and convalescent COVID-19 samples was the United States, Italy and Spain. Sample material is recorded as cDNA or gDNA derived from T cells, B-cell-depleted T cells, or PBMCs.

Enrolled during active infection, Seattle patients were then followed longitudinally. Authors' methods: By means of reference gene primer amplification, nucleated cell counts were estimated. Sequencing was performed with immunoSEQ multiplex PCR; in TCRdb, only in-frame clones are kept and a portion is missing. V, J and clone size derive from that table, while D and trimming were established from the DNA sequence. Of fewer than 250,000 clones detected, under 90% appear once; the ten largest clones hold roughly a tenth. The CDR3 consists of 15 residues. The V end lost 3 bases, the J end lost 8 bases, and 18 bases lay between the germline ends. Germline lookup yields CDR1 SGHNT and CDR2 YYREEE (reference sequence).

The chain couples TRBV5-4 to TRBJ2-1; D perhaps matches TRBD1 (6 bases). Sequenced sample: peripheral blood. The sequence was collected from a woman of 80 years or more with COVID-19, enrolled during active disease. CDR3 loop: CASSYGRGKGDEQFF. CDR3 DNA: TGTGCCAGCAGCTACGGACGGGGCAAGGGGGATGAGCAGTTCTTC.